Listed below are T cell receptor beta chains from one sample, sequenced in a study of low-dose radiotherapy and immunotherapy resistance in tumors. TCRdb re-called the reads through MiXCR, storing one row per CDR3 protein. Among 80,000 to 95,000 distinct CDR3 sequences, 8% to 10% were seen once, and the ten largest hold roughly 1%. The sample consisted of PBMCs, taken before treatment. These receptor sequences come from a male donor with prostate cancer. Each CDR3 is given with its conserved first and last residue. D genes are given only for firm matches. Some rows have no size entry. The others give once, few or many, or a class for an expanded clone.

>.|TRBD2|TRBV4-1|TRBJ2-7
TGCGCCAGCAGCCAAGATCCAGCGGGAGGGTCCTACGAGCAGTACTTC
CASSQDPAGGSYEQYF
>many|.|TRBV5-1|TRBJ1-2
TGTGCCAGCAGCTTAACTAGTAACTATGGCTACACCTTC
CASSLTSNYGYTF
>many|.|TRBV12-3/TRBV12-4|TRBJ2-7
TGTGCCAGCAGTTTACAGGGGACGAGCTACGAGCAGTACTTC
CASSLQGTSYEQYF
>many|.|TRBV5-4|TRBJ2-1
TGTGCCAGCAGCTCCCCGGGGCGACTCAATGAGCAGTTCTTC
CASSSPGRLNEQFF
>many|.|TRBV28|TRBJ1-4
TGTGCCAGCAGTCCCGGACTCGACGTAGTAAAACTGTTTTTT
CASSPGLDVVKLFF
>.|TRBD1|TRBV5-1|TRBJ1-2
TGCGCCAGCAGCGGGACAGCGTATGGCTACACCTTC
CASSGTAYGYTF
>many|.|TRBV7-2|TRBJ1-5
TGTGCCAGCAGCTTAGTTTCCTCTAATCAGCCCCAGCATTTT
CASSLVSSNQPQHF
>.|.|TRBV27|TRBJ2-5
TGTGCCAGCAGTTGGAGGACAGTAGAGACCCAGTACTTC
CASSWRTVETQYF
>many|.|TRBV12-3/TRBV12-4|TRBJ2-5
TGTGCCAGCAGTTTGGGGGGGCGAATTGAGACCCAGTACTTC
CASSLGGRIETQYF
>many|.|TRBV20-1|TRBJ2-7
TGCAGTGCTGGTGGGGGCCAGGCCTACGAGCAGTACTTC
CSAGGGQAYEQYF
>many|.|TRBV3-1|TRBJ2-1
TGTGCCAGCAGCCAAGTGCGGGCCTCCTACAATGAGCAGTTCTTC
CASSQVRASYNEQFF
>many|.|TRBV20-1|TRBJ1-4
TGCAGTGCTAGACCCAACAGAATAACTAATGAAAAACTGTTTTTT
CSARPNRITNEKLFF
>many|.|TRBV6-2/TRBV6-3|TRBJ2-1
TGTGCCAGCAGCCTAGACGGCCGCTCCTACAATGAGCAGTTCTTC
CASSLDGRSYNEQFF
>.|.|TRBV27|TRBJ2-2
TGTGCCAGCAGTTTATCGATCGGGTACGGCGGGGAGCTGTTTTTT
CASSLSIGYGGELFF
>many|.|TRBV2|TRBJ2-5
TGTGCCAGCAACATCCTGGGGGGGCCTGAGACCCAGTACTTC
CASNILGGPETQYF
>many|TRBD2|TRBV12-3/TRBV12-4|TRBJ2-1
TGTGCCAGCAGTTTTGGCCTAGCGGGAGTAGATGAGCAGTTCTTC
CASSFGLAGVDEQFF
>many|TRBD2|TRBV3-1|TRBJ2-3
TGTGCCAGCAGCCAAGTTGTTGGAGCGGGAGGTCCCACAGATACGCAGTATTTT
CASSQVVGAGGPTDTQYF
>many|.|TRBV28|TRBJ2-7
TGTGCCAGCAGTCCACTAGGTAGCAAGCAGTACTTC
CASSPLGSKQYF
>many|TRBD2|TRBV19|TRBJ2-3
TGTGCCAGTAGATTACTAGCGGGAGGCGCCACAGATACGCAGTATTTT
CASRLLAGGATDTQYF
>many|.|TRBV13|TRBJ2-2
TGTGCCAGCAGTGGCGGCACCGGGGAGCTGTTTTTT
CASSGGTGELFF
>few|TRBD1|TRBV4-3|TRBJ2-7
TGCGCCAGCAGTCGGGACAGGGGTTATGGGTACGAGCAGTACTTC
CASSRDRGYGYEQYF
>.|TRBD2|TRBV20-1|TRBJ2-7
TGCAGTGCTAGAGAGGGTAGCGGGCTATCCCCCTACGAGCAGTACTTC
CSAREGSGLSPYEQYF
>many|.|TRBV14|TRBJ2-1
TGTGCCAGCAGCCAAGACCCCCCTGAGGCAGGGACTGAGCAGTTCTTC
CASSQDPPEAGTEQFF
>many|.|TRBV29-1|TRBJ1-4
TGCAGCGTTTCGGGGTTTAATGAAAAACTGTTTTTT
CSVSGFNEKLFF
>many|.|TRBV29-1|TRBJ2-6
TGCAGCGTCCAGGGAGCTGGGGCCAACGTCCTGACTTTC
CSVQGAGANVLTF
>few|.|TRBV19|TRBJ2-1
TGTGCCAGTAGTATAGAGCAACTACCGGGATACAATGAGCAGTTCTTC
CASSIEQLPGYNEQFF
>many|.|TRBV12-3/TRBV12-4|TRBJ2-2
TGTGCCAGCACCCTACTAGGGGAACTGTTTTTT
CASTLLGELFF
>many|.|TRBV28|TRBJ2-2
TGTGCCAGCAGTCCCGGGACATTGCTTACCGGGGAGCTGTTTTTT
CASSPGTLLTGELFF
>many|TRBD1|TRBV19|TRBJ2-5
TGTGCCAGTACCCTAGGAGGACAGGATGGAGAGACCCAGTACTTC
CASTLGGQDGETQYF
>many|.|TRBV20-1|TRBJ1-1
TGCAGTGCTAGAGGTCCCTGGGGAGGGAACACTGAAGCTTTCTTT
CSARGPWGGNTEAFF
>many|TRBD2|TRBV4-2|TRBJ2-2
TGTGCCAGCAGCCAAGGAGGCGGGAGGGATGACACCGGGGAGCTGTTTTTT
CASSQGGGRDDTGELFF
>many|TRBD1|TRBV7-9|TRBJ1-1
TGTGCCAGCAGCAATAGACAGGGGGCGTCTGCTGAAGCTTTCTTT
CASSNRQGASAEAFF
>many|.|TRBV19|TRBJ1-2
TGTGCCAGTAGTATTTGGGCTGACTATGGCTACACCTTC
CASSIWADYGYTF
>many|TRBD2|TRBV19|TRBJ2-1
TGTGCCAGTAGTATCGATGAAGCGGGGTCAACGAATGAGCAGTTCTTC
CASSIDEAGSTNEQFF
>few|.|TRBV3-1|TRBJ1-1
TGTGCCAGCAGCCAAGACCAGGGCAACACTGAAGCTTTCTTT
CASSQDQGNTEAFF
>many|.|TRBV6-8|TRBJ2-7
TGTGCCAGCAGTTACTCGATTCGAAGACCAGTCGAGCAGTACTTC
CASSYSIRRPVEQYF
>few|.|TRBV29-1|TRBJ2-7
TGCAGCGTTGAATTGGGGCCGCGGGAGCAGTACTTC
CSVELGPREQYF
>.|TRBD1|TRBV10-3|TRBJ2-3
TGTGCCATCAGTGCCAAACAGGGGGTGAGCACAGATACGCAGTATTTT
CAISAKQGVSTDTQYF
>many|.|TRBV7-2|TRBJ2-2
TGTGCCAGCAGCTTACGGTTAAGCGGGACAAACACCGGGGAGCTGTTTTTT
CASSLRLSGTNTGELFF
>many|.|TRBV9|TRBJ2-1
TGTGCCAGCAGCGTTCCACAGGCGAAAGGGGATGAGCAGTTCTTC
CASSVPQAKGDEQFF